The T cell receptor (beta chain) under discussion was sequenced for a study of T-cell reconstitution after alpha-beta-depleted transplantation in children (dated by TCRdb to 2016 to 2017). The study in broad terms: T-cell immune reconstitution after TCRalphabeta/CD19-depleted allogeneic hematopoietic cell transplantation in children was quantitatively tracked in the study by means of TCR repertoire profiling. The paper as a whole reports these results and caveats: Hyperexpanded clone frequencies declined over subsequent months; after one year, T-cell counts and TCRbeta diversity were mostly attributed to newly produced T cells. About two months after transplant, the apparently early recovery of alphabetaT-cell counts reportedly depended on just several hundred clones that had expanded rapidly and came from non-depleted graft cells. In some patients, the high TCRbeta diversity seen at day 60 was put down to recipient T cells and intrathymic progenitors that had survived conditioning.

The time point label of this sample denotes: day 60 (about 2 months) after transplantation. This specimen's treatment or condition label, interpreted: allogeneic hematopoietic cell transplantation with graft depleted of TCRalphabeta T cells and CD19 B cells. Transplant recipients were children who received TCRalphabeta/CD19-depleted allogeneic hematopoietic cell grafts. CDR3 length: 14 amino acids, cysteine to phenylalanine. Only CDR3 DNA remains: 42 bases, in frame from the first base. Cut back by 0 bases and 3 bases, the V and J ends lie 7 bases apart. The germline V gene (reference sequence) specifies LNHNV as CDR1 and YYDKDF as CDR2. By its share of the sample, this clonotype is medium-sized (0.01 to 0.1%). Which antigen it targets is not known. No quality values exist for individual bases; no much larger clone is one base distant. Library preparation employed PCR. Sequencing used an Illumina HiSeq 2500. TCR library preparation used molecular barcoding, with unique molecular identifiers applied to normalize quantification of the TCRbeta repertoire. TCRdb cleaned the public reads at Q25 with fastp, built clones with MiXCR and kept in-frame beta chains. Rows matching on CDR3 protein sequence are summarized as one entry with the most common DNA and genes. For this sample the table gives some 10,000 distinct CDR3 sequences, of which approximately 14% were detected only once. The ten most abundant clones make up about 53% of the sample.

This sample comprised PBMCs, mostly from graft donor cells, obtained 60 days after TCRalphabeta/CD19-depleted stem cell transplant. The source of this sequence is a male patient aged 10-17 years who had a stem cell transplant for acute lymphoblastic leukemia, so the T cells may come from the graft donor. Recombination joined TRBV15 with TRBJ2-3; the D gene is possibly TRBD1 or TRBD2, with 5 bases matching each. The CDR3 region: CATSRDWGTDTQYF. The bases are TGTGCCACCAGCAGAGATTGGGGGACAGATACGCAGTATTTT.